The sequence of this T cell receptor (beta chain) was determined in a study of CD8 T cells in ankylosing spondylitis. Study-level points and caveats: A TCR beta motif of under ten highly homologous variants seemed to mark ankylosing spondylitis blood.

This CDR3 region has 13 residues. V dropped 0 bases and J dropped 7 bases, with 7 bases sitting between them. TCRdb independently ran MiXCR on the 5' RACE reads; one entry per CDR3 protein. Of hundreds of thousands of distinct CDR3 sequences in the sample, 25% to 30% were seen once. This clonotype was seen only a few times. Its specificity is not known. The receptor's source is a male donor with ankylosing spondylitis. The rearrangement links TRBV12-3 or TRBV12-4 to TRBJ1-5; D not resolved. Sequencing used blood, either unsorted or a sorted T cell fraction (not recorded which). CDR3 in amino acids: CASSLAGKQPQHF. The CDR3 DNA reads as TGTGCCAGCAGTTTAGCAGGGAAACAGCCCCAGCATTTT.